These 23 T cell receptor beta chains originate from one sample sequenced in a study of blood T cell repertoires in COVID-19. Sequenced by immunoSEQ multiplex PCR; TCRdb stores in-frame clones only, minus some. The repertoire holds a few hundred thousand clones, with 80% to 90% as singletons. Sequences were obtained from peripheral blood. These receptor sequences come from a woman aged 70 to 79 with COVID-19, enrolled during active disease.

V gene TRBV2 combines with J gene TRBJ1-4; D remains ambiguous. The CDR3 is made up of 15 amino acids. The V gene's germline CDR1 is SNHLY and CDR2 FYNNEI. V lost 6 bases to trimming and J lost 0 bases, with 11 bases between them. CDR3 sequence reads: CASSYRSATNEKLFF. In DNA, the CDR3 is TGTGCCAGCAGCTACCGGTCTGCAACTAATGAAAAACTGTTTTTT.

This chain connects TRBV3-1 (or the pseudogene TRBV3-2) to TRBJ2-7; D perhaps matches TRBD2 (5 bases). The CDR3 totals 14 residues. Trimming pared 4 bases from V and 0 bases from J, leaving 10 bases between. Germline V gene sequence: CDR1 LGHDT, CDR2 YNNKEL (reference sequence). The CDR3 DNA reads TGTGCCAGCAGCCGGGAGAAATACTCCTACGAGCAGTACTTC. Residues: CASSREKYSYEQYF.

The chain employs TRBV7-2 and TRBJ2-4; TRBD2 is a possible D gene (6 bases). There are 14 residues in the CDR3. CDR1 and CDR2 from the germline V gene are SGHTA and FQGNSA. Trimming cost V 5 bases and J 0 bases, with 8 bases left between them. The CDR3 is CASSAGLAKNIQYF. CDR3 sequence (DNA): TGTGCCAGCAGCGCGGGACTAGCCAAAAACATTCAGTACTTC. The entire variable domain, with the rest obtained from reference TRBV7-2 and TRBJ2-4, is as follows: GAGVSQSPSNKVTEKGKDVELRCDPISGHTALYWYRQSLGQGLEFLIYFQGNSAPDKSGLPSDRFSAERTGGSVSTLTIQRTQQEDSAVYLCASSAGLAKNIQYFGAGTRLSVL.

This clone appeared once. The chain carries TRBV28 and TRBJ2-4; no clear D gene. CDR1 MDHEN and CDR2 SYDVKM come from the germline V gene. Trimming stripped 1 base from V and 3 bases from J, with 7 bases between. This CDR3 is built from 14 residues. As DNA, the CDR3 is TGTGCCAGCAGTTTATTGGGCGACAAAAACATTCAGTACTTC. This sequence encodes CASSLLGDKNIQYF.

The genes are TRBV6-4 and TRBJ1-1; 9 bases map to TRBD1. Germline V gives CDR1 MRHNA, CDR2 SNTAGT. Unmatched junction bases numbered 6, after V lost 6 bases and J lost 1 base. This CDR3 region has 15 residues. In DNA, the CDR3 is TGTGCCAGCAGACTTGACAGGGGGGGGAACACTGAAGCTTTCTTT. This gives the protein CASRLDRGGNTEAFF.

The chain has TRBV19 and TRBJ2-1, with D hard to call. V lost 3 bases, J lost 6 bases, and 3 bases lay in between. The germline CDR1 and CDR2 sequences are LNHDA and SQIVND (reference sequence). This CDR3 is 11 amino acids long. The CDR3 bases are TGTGCCAGTAGTATCCTCAATGAGCAGTTCTTC. Its translation is CASSILNEQFF.

V is TRBV29-1 and J is TRBJ2-7; D might be TRBD1 (6 bases). V was cut by 4 bases and J by 0 bases, with 19 bases left in between. Per the germline V gene, CDR1 is SQVTM and CDR2 is ANQGSEA. The CDR3 extends over 16 amino acids. The CDR3 region has the DNA TGCAGCGTTGGGGGGCCGTCAAGCGGATACTCCTACGAGCAGTACTTC. It encodes CSVGGPSSGYSYEQYF.

The chain links TRBV7-9 to TRBJ2-1, with D tentatively TRBD2 (6 bases). V lost 5 bases, J lost 0 bases, and 11 bases lay in between. The CDR3 is made up of 15 amino acids. Germline V gene sequence: CDR1 SEHNR, CDR2 FQNEAQ (reference sequence). DNA for the CDR3: TGTGCCAGCAGCCCTCGGGGGAGCTCCTACAATGAGCAGTTCTTC. Amino acids: CASSPRGSSYNEQFF.

This clone was observed a few times. The chain recombines TRBV5-5 with TRBJ1-2; TRBD1 aligns across 7 bases. The V and J ends lost 4 bases and 1 base, in that order; junction bases with no gene match: 7. Germline loops: CDR1 SGHKS, CDR2 YYEKEE (reference sequence). The CDR3 loop spans 15 amino acids. The CDR3 region has the DNA TGTGCCAGCAGCACGGGACAGCTAGATAACTATGGCTACACCTTC. This codes for CASSTGQLDNYGYTF.

The CDR3 region has the DNA TGTGCTAGTGGTTGGGACACCCCGGGCACCGGGGAGCTGTTTTTT. Translated, it gives CASGWDTPGTGELFF. The chain links TRBV12-5 to TRBJ2-2, with D perhaps matching TRBD1 (6 bases). Trimming removed 4 bases at V and 4 bases at J, with 13 bases between. The CDR3 loop spans 15 amino acids. CDR1 is LGHNT, CDR2 FRNRAP, per germline.

This clone was seen a single time. The chain has TRBV30 and TRBJ2-7; 8 nucleotides align to TRBD2. The CDR3 spans 12 residues. Germline values: CDR1 GTSNPN, CDR2 SVGIG (reference sequence). With V trimmed by 5 bases and J by 5 bases, 5 bases remained unmatched. CDR3 amino acids: CAWHGLADEQYF. CDR3 DNA: TGTGCCTGGCACGGACTAGCCGACGAGCAGTACTTC.

This sequence joins TRBV24-1 and TRBJ2-5; D is possibly TRBD1 (6 bases). This CDR3 comprises 14 residues. Germline V gene lookup returns CDR1 KGHDR and CDR2 SFDVKD. Trimming took 4 bases from V and 5 from J, leaving 13 bases between them. CDR3 protein: CATSDERDKETQYF. The CDR3 DNA reads as TGTGCCACCAGTGACGAGAGGGACAAGGAGACCCAGTACTTC.

This chain uses TRBV5-1 with TRBJ2-5; D is unresolved. The V end was cut by 3 bases, the J end by 2 bases, with 8 bases between. This CDR3 contains 13 residues. Germline-derived CDR1 and CDR2 are SGHRS and YFSETQ. The CDR3 is CASSWRMQETQYF. DNA of the CDR3: TGCGCCAGCAGCTGGAGAATGCAAGAGACCCAGTACTTC.

V usage is TRBV6-5 and J usage is TRBJ2-7; unclear D gene. Trimming took off 6 bases at V and 3 bases at J, with 12 bases between the two ends. CDR3 length: 13 amino acids. In germline, CDR1 is MNHEY, CDR2 SVGAGI. As DNA, the CDR3 is TGTGCCAGCAGCCAAGACATACACTACGAGCAGTACTTC. This gives the protein CASSQDIHYEQYF.

The J gene is TRBJ1-4, the V gene TRBV5-1; D perhaps matches TRBD1 (6 bases). The CDR3 runs 14 residues. Germline-derived CDR1 and CDR2 are SGHRS and YFSETQ. The V end was cut by 3 bases, the J end by 2 bases, with 8 bases between. The CDR3 loop is CASSSQGTNEKLFF. CDR3 DNA sequence: TGCGCCAGCAGCTCCCAGGGGACTAATGAAAAACTGTTTTTT.

This clone was observed once. The V call is TRBV5-1, the J call TRBJ2-5; D uncertain. Trimming pared 3 bases from V and 2 bases from J, leaving 8 bases between. CDR3 length equals 13 residues. Germline lookup yields CDR1 SGHRS and CDR2 YFSETQ. The CDR3 DNA follows: TGCGCCAGCAGCTCCCACGGGCAAGAGACCCAGTACTTC. Its protein product is CASSSHGQETQYF.

The chain uses TRBV7-9 and TRBJ2-2, with TRBD1 as a possible D gene (7 bases). Germline V lookup: CDR1 SEHNR, CDR2 FQNEAQ (reference sequence). The CDR3 covers 15 residues. V shed 5 bases and J shed 5 bases, with 15 bases lying between them. Here the CDR3 DNA reads TGTGCCAGCAGCCGCGGGACAGTAGGAACCGGGGAGCTGTTTTTT. This codes for CASSRGTVGTGELFF.

The chain recombines TRBV7-9 with TRBJ1-2; 8 bases are a match to TRBD1. The CDR3 runs to 15 residues. The junction had 10 bases not matched to a gene; V was cut back by 3 bases and J by 7 bases. Germline V gives CDR1 SEHNR, CDR2 FQNEAQ (reference sequence). The CDR3 region has the DNA TGTGCCAGCAGCTTGGGCAGGGGGCGATTTGGTGGCTACACCTTC. This sequence encodes CASSLGRGRFGGYTF.

This chain uses TRBV5-1 with TRBJ2-7, with D maybe TRBD2 (6 bases). Germline V gene data show CDR1 as SGHRS and CDR2 as YFSETQ. V shed 4 bases and J shed 3 bases, with 14 bases lying between them. The CDR3 sequence is 14 residues long. As DNA, the CDR3 is TGCGCCAGCAGCATAGGACTATATAACTACGAGCAGTACTTC. Translation: CASSIGLYNYEQYF.

The chain links TRBV4-3 to TRBJ1-2; 12 bases are shared with TRBD1. CDR3 size: 15 residues. V shed 5 bases, J shed 6 bases, and the junction held 7 bases outside the gene matches. Germline CDR1 reads LGHNA; CDR2 reads YSLEER. The CDR3 nucleotides are TGCGCCAGCAGCGCCCGGGACAGGGGGCCCCATGGCTACACCTTC. Translated: CASSARDRGPHGYTF.

CDR3 nucleotides: TGTGCCAGCAGTTACCGGGGGGACTACGAGCAGTACTTC. It specifies CASSYRGDYEQYF. The chain carries TRBV6-5 and TRBJ2-7, with 7 bases that match TRBD2. Germline V gene data show CDR1 as MNHEY and CDR2 as SVGAGI. Germline trimming cut 2 bases from V and 3 bases from J; bases unmatched to any gene: 1. This CDR3 has 13 residues.

This chain uses TRBV11-3 with TRBJ2-5; perhaps TRBD2 as D (5 bases). The CDR3 length is 13 residues. Per germline, CDR1 SGHNT and CDR2 YENEEA. With 1 base removed from V and 4 bases from J, the gap between germline ends came to 7 bases. CDR3 bases: TGTGCCAGCAGCTTAGTAGGGAGAGAGACCCAGTACTTC. It translates to CASSLVGRETQYF.

The chain recombines TRBV14 with TRBJ2-7, with D possibly TRBD2 on 7 matching bases. Per the germline V gene, CDR1 is SGHDN and CDR2 is FVKESK. CDR3 length: 15 amino acids. Trimming removed 1 base at V and 5 bases at J, with 15 bases between. CDR3 region: CASSQGTGGADEQYF. The CDR3 DNA is TGTGCCAGCAGCCAAGGGACTGGGGGGGCAGACGAGCAGTACTTC.